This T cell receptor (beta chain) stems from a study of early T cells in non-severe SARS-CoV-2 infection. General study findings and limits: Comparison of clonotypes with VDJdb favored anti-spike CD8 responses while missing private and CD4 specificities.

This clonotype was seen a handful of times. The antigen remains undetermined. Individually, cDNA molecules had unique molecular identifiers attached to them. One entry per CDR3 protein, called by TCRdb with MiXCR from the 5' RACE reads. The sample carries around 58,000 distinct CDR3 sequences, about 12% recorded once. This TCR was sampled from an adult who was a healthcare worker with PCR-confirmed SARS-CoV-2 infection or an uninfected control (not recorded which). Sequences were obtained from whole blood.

As DNA, the CDR3 is TGTGCCAGCAGCTTACTCCCCGCGACTAGCGGGAGGGCAGGTCCAGATACGCAGTATTTT. Its translation is CASSLLPATSGRAGPDTQYF. V and J are TRBV7-3 and TRBJ2-3, with 14 bases fitting TRBD2. Germline V gene sequence: CDR1 SGHTA, CDR2 FQGTGA. CDR3 length: 20 amino acids. The ends lost 2 bases at V and 4 bases at J; junction bases unmatched: 14.